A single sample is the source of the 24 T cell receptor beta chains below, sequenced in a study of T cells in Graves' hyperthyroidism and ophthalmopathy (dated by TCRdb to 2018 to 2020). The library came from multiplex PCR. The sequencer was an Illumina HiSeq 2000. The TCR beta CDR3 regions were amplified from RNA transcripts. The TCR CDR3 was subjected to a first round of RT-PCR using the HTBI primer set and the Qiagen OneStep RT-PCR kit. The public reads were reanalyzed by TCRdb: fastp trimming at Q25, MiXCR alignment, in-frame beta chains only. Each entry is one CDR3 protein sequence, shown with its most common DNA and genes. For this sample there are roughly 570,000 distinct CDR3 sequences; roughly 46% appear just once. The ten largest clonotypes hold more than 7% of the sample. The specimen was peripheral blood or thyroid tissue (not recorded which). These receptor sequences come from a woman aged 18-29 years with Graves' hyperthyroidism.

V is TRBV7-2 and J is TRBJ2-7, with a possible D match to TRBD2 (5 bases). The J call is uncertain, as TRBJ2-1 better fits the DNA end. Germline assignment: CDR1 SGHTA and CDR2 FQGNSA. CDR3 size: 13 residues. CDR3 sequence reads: CAGGTGSGNEQFF. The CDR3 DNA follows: TGTGCCGGCGGAACGGGAAGCGGTAATGAGCAGTTCTTC.

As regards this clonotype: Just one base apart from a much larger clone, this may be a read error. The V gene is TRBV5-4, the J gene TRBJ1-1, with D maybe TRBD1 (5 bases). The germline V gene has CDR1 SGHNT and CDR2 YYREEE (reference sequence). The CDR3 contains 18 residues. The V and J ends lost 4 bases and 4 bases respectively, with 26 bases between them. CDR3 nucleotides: TGTGCCAGCAGCCAACGGGGCAGTAGGGTAAGGATGAGCACTGAAGCTTTCTTT. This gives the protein CASSQRGSRVRMSTEAFF.

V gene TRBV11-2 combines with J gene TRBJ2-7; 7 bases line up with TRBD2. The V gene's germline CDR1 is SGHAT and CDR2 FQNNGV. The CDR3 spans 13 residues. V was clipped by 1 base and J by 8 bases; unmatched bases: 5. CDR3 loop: CASSLARGLQQYF. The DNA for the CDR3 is TGTGCCAGCAGCTTAGCGAGGGGACTACAGCAGTACTTC.

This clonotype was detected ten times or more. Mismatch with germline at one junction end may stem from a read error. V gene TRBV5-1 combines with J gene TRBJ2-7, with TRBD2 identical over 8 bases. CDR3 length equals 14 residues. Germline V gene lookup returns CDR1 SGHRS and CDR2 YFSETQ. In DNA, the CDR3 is TGTGCCAGCAGCTTAGCCGGGAGGGCCTACGAGCAGTACTTC. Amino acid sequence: CASSLAGRAYEQYF.

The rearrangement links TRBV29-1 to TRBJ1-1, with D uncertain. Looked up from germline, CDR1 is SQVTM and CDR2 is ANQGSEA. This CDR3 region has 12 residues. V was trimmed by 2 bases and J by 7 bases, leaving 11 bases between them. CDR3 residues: CSVESAGNEAFF. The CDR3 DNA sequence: TGCAGCGTTGAATCGGCTGGGAATGAAGCTTTCTTT.

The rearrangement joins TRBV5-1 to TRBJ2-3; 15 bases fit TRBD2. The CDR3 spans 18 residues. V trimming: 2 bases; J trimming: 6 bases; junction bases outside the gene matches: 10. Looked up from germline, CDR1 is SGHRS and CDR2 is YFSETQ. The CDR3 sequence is CASSFRTSGRAEGDTQYF. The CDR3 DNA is TGCGCCAGCAGCTTCAGGACTAGCGGGAGGGCCGAGGGCGATACGCAGTATTTT.

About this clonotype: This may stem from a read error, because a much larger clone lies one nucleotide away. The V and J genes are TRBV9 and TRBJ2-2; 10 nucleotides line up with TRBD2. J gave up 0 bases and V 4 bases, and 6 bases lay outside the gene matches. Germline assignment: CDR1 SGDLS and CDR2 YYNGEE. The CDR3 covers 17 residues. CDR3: CASSITGTSANTGELFF. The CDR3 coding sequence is TGTGCCAGCAGCATTACCGGGACTAGCGCGAACACCGGGGAGCTGTTTTTT. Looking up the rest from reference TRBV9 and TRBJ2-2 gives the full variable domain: DSGVTQTPKHLITATGQRVTLRCSPRSGDLSVYWYQQSLDQGLQFLIQYYNGEERAKGNILERFSAQQFPDLHSELNLSSLELGDSALYFCASSITGTSANTGELFFGEGSRLTVL.

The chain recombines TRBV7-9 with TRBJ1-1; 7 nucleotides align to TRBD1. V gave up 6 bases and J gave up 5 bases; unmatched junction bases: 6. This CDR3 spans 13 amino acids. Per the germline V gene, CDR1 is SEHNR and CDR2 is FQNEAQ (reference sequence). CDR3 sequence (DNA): TGTGCCAGCAGTACTACAGGGGAAACTGAAGCTTTCTTT. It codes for CASSTTGETEAFF.

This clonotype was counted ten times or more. The CDR3 reads CSARGLKRGAPPYEQYF. The CDR3 DNA follows: TGCAGTGCTAGAGGTCTGAAGCGCGGAGCACCCCCCTACGAGCAGTACTTC. The gene calls are TRBV20-1 and TRBJ2-7; no firm D call. Trimming pared 1 base from V and 2 bases from J, leaving 21 bases between. The CDR3 is 17 amino acids. The V gene's germline CDR1 is DFQATT and CDR2 SNEGSKA (reference sequence).

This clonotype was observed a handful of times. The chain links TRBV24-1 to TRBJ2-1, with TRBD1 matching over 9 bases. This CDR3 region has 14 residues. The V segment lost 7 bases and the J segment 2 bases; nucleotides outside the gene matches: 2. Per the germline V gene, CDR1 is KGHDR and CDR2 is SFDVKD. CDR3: CATRGTGPYNEQFF. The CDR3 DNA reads TGTGCCACCAGGGGGACAGGGCCCTACAATGAGCAGTTCTTC.

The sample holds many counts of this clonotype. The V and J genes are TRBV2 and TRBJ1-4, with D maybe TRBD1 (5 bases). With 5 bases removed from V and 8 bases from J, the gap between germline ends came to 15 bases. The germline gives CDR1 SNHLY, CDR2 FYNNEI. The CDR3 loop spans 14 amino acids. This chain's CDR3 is CASSWDLGREKLFF. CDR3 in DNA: TGTGCCAGCAGTTGGGACCTGGGACGAGAAAAACTGTTTTTT.

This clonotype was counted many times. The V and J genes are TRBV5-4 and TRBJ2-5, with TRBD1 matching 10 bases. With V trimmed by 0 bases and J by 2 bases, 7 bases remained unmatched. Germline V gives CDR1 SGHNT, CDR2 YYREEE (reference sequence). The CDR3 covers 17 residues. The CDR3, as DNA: TGTGCCAGCAGCTTGGTGGGACAGGGGAAGCGGCAAGAGACCCAGTACTTC. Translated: CASSLVGQGKRQETQYF.

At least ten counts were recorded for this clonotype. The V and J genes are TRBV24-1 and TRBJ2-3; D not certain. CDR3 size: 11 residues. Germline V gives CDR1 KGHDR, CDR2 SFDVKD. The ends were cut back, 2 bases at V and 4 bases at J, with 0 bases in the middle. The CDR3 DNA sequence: TGTGCCACCAGTGATTCAGATACGCAGTATTTT. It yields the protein CATSDSDTQYF.

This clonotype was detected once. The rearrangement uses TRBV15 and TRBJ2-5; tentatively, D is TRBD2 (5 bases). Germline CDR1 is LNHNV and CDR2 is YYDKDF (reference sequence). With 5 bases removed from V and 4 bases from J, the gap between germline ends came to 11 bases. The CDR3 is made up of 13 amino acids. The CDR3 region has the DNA TGTGCCACCAGCGGAGGCGACCGAGAGACCCAGTACTTC. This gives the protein CATSGGDRETQYF. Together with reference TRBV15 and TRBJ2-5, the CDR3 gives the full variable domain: DAMVIQNPRYQVTQFGKPVTLSCSQTLNHNVMYWYQQKSSQAPKLLFHYYDKDFNNEADTPDNFQSRRPNTSFCFLDIRSPGLGDTAMYLCATSGGDRETQYFGPGTRLLVL.

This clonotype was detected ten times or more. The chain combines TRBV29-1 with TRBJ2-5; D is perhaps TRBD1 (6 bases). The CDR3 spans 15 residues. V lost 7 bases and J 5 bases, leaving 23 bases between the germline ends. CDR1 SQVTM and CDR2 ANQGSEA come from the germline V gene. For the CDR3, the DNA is TGCAGCGCCGATTTGACACGCAGGGGATCGGAGACCCAGTACTTC. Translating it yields CSADLTRRGSETQYF.

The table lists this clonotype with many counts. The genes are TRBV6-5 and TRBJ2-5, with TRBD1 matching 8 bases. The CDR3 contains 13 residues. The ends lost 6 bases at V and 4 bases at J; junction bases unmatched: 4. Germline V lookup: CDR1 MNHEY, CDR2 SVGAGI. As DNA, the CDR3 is TGTGCCAGCAGAAAAGACAGGGGAGAGACCCAGTACTTC. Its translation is CASRKDRGETQYF.

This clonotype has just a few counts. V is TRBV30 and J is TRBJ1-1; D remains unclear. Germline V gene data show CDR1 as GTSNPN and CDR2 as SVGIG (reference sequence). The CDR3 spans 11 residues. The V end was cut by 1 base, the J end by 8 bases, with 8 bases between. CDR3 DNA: TGTGCCTGGAGTGAGGTAGCGGAAGCTTTCTTT. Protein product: CAWSEVAEAFF. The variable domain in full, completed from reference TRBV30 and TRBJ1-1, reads SQTIHQWPATLVQPVGSPLSLECTVEGTSNPNLYWYRQAAGRGLQLLFYSVGIGQISSEVPQNLSASRPQDRQFILSSKKLLLSDSGFYLCAWSEVAEAFFGQGTRLTVV.

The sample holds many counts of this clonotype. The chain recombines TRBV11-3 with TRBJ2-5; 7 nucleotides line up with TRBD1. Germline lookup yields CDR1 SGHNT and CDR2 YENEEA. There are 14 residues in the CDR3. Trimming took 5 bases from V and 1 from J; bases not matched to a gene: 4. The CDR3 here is CASSRRDSQETQYF. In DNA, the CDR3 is TGTGCCAGCAGCCGACGGGACAGCCAAGAGACCCAGTACTTC.

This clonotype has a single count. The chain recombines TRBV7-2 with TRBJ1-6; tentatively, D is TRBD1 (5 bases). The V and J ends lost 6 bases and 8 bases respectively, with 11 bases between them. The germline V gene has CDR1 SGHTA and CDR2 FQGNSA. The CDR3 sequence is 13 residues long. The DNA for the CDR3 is TGTGCCAGCAGGGGGGGGGGGGATTCACCCCTCCACTTT. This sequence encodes CASRGGGDSPLHF.

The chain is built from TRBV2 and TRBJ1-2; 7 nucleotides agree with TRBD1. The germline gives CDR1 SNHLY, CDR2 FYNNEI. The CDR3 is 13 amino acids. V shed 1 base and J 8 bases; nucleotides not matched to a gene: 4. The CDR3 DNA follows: TGTGCCAGCAGTGAAGGCCGACAGGGAGGCTACACCTTC. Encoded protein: CASSEGRQGGYTF.

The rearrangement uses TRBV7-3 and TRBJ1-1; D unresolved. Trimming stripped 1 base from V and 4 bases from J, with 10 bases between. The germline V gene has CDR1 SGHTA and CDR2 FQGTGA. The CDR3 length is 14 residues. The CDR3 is CASSLNSGSTEAFF. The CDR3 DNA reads TGTGCCAGCAGCTTAAATAGCGGGAGCACTGAAGCTTTCTTT.

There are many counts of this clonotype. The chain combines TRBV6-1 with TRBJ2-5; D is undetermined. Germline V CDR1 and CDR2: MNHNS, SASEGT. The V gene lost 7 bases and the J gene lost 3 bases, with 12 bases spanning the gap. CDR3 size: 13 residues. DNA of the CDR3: TGTGCCAGCACTCTGGTCCGGAAAGAGACCCAGTACTTC. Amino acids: CASTLVRKETQYF.

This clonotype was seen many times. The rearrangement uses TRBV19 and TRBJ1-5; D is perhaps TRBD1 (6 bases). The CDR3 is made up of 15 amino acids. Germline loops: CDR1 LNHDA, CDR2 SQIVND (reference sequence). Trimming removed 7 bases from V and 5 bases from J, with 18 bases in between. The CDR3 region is CASTLTGQGDQPQHF. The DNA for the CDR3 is TGTGCCAGTACCCTAACGGGACAAGGGGATCAGCCCCAGCATTTT.

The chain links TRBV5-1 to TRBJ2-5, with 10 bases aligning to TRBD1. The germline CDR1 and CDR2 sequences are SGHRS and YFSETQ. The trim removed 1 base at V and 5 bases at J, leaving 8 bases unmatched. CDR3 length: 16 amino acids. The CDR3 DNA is TGCGCCAGCAGCTTGTCTCCGGGACAGGGGAGTGAGACCCAGTACTTC. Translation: CASSLSPGQGSETQYF.